This T cell receptor beta chain is from a study of blood T cell repertoires in COVID-19 (dated by TCRdb to between 2020 and 2021). Context from the whole study: Samples covering the acute and convalescent phases of COVID-19 were provided by collaborators in the United States, Italy and Spain. The samples were drawn from two sources: the first 160 participants of the ongoing ImmuneRACE study, and some 1,300 subjects contributed by 6 global collaborators. The repertoires were made available in a free public database intended to serve as a resource for research on the immune response to SARS-CoV-2. The material from the prospective study consisted of cDNA or gDNA derived from T cells, B-cell-depleted T cells, or PBMCs. Where available, HLA class I and class II types were taken from metadata supplied by the sample provider and were not determined by assay-based typing. Subjects who had been exposed to COVID-19, were actively infected with it, or had recovered from it provided the deeply sampled blood TCRbeta repertoires that made up the dataset. The sample metadata nearly always contained a de-identified subject ID, COVID-19 status, age in years and sex.

General findings and caveats noted by the study authors: The amount of clinical and demographic metadata varied by source and participant and was provided uncurated.

There are 15 amino acids in the CDR3, from cysteine to phenylalanine inclusive. Just CDR3 DNA is preserved here, 45 bases in frame from base 1. CDR1 and CDR2 were assigned from the germline V gene as MGHRA and YSYEKL. Trimming leaves V shorter by 0 bases and J shorter by 7 bases, with the junction holding 7 bases beyond the gene matches. Concerning this clone itself: Its antigen is unknown. There are no base qualities to consult, and no much larger clone falls within one base.

At one collaborating source in Seattle, patients were enrolled during active infection and were followed longitudinally through the course of disease. Collaborating institutions collected whole blood in K2EDTA tubes following their own protocols. For TCRbeta analysis, collaborators shipped samples in one of three forms: frozen whole blood, isolated PBMCs, or DNA extracted from either of those sample types. The immunoSEQ Assay, a bias-controlled multiplex PCR, was used to amplify TCRbeta CDR3 regions from genomic DNA. The original pipeline was this. Nucleated cell counts per sample were estimated from amplification of reference gene primers within the assay. To quantify the absolute abundance of each unique TCRbeta CDR3 rearrangement, sequence reads were collapsed and filtered. Productive Simpson clonality was computed per sample as the square root of Simpson's diversity index over productive rearrangements. Sourced from immuneACCESS, this table was stored by TCRdb with only in-frame sequences that have V and J called. A share of the clones is absent; for the studies checked, an unresolved V gene accounts for under half, and the remainder has no known explanation. V, J and clone size were drawn from that table, and D and trimming were deduced from the DNA. Recorded for this sample are some 200,000 clones; 94% of them occurred a single time. Of the sample, approximately 0.69% falls within the top ten clones.

This receptor was identified in a man aged 30 to 39 with COVID-19, enrolled during active disease. The rearrangement combines TRBV4-1 with TRBJ2-7; 9 junctional bases match TRBD1. The sequenced sample consisted of peripheral blood. Here the CDR3 is given as CASSQDVGTGKEQYF. The base sequence is TGCGCCAGCAGCCAAGATGTTGGGACAGGGAAAGAGCAGTACTTC.